This TCR beta chain derives from a study of blood T cell repertoires in COVID-19. Study in general: The origin of the acute and convalescent COVID-19 samples was the United States, Italy and Spain. PBMCs, B-cell-depleted T cells, or T cells provided the cDNA or gDNA that made up the material.

Original handling: It was from reference gene primer amplification that nucleated cell counts were estimated. Produced via immunoSEQ multiplex PCR; TCRdb's table is partial and in-frame only. V, J and clone size were drawn from that table, and D and trimming were deduced from the DNA. The sample includes some 270,000 clones, 89% of them seen just once. CDR1 is LNHDA and CDR2 is SQIVND in the germline V gene (reference sequence). This CDR3 has 16 amino acids. V was pared by 3 bases and J by 3 bases, with 8 bases of the junction left unmatched. Sequencing input: peripheral blood. V is TRBV19 and J is TRBJ2-1; 7 nucleotides line up with TRBD2. The sequence came from a woman aged 40 to 50 who had recovered from COVID-19. The CDR3 protein is CASSIPAGVGYNEQFF. CDR3 nucleotides: TGTGCCAGTAGTATTCCCGCGGGAGTCGGCTACAATGAGCAGTTCTTC.